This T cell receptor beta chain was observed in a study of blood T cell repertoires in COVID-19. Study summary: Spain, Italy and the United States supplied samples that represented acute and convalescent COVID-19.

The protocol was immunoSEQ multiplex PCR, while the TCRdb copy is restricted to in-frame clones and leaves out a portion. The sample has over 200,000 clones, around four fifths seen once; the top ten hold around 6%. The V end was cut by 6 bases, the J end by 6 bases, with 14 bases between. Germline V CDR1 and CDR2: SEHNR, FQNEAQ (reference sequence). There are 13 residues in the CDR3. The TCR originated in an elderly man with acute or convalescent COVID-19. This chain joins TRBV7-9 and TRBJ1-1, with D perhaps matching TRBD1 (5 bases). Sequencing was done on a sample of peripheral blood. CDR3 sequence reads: CASRRSGGPEAFF. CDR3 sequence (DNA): TGTGCCAGCAGGCGGAGCGGGGGACCTGAAGCTTTCTTT.